This T cell receptor beta chain originates from a study of T cells after yellow fever vaccination. TCRdb analysed the 5' RACE reads with MiXCR anew, one entry per CDR3 protein. The sample shows a few hundred thousand distinct CDR3 sequences, under 14% of them seen only once. This clonotype was found a few times. The specimen was PBMCs, collected on the day of the first yellow fever vaccination. This receptor was obtained from a man in his late teens or twenties who received the YFV17D yellow fever vaccine.

CDR3 sequence: CASSQVDGEKLFF. CDR3 coding DNA: TGCGCCAGCAGCCAAGTTGACGGTGAAAAACTGTTTTTT. The chain recombines TRBV4-1 with TRBJ1-4; no firm D call. Germline values: CDR1 MGHRA, CDR2 YSYEKL. The CDR3 is made up of 13 amino acids. Trimming left V 1 base short and J 7 bases short, with 7 bases between.